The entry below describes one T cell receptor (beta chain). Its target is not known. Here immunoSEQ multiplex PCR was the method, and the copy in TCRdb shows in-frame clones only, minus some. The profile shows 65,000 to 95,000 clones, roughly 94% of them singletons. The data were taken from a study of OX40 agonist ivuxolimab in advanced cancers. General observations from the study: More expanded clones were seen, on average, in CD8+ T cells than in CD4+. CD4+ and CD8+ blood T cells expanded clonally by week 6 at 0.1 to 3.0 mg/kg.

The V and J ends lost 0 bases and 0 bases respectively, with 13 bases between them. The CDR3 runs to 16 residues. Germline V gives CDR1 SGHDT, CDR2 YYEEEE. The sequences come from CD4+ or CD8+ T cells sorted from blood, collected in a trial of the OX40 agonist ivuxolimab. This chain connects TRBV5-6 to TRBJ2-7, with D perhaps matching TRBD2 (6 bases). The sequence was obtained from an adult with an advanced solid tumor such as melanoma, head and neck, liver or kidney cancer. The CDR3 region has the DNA TGTGCCAGCAGCTTGGGGCTAGCGTTGAGCTCCTACGAGCAGTACTTC. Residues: CASSLGLALSSYEQYF. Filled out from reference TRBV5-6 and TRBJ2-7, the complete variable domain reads DAGVTQSPTHLIKTRGQQVTLRCSPKSGHDTVSWYQQALGQGPQFIFQYYEEEERQRGNFPDRFSGHQFPNYSSELNVNALLLGDSALYLCASSLGLALSSYEQYFGPGTRLTVT.